This T cell receptor beta chain was sequenced during a study of CD8 T cells in ankylosing spondylitis. Broader study findings: About 8 highly homologous variants made up a TCR beta motif that seemed to typify ankylosing spondylitis blood.

After removal of 4 bases from V and 8 bases from J, the junction contained 9 bases not matched to a gene. Germline V lookup: CDR1 DFQATT, CDR2 SNEGSKA (reference sequence). CDR3 length equals 15 residues. Scientists made TCR beta libraries using quantitative 5'-RACE with molecular barcodes. In TCRdb, the 5' RACE reads were re-called with MiXCR into one record per CDR3 protein. The top ten hold approximately 5% of the sample, which has around 210,000 distinct CDR3 sequences, 8% to 10% seen once. This clonotype has at least ten counts. The antigen remains undetermined. The clonotype was recovered from a female donor with ankylosing spondylitis or in good health (not recorded which). V usage is TRBV20-1 and J usage is TRBJ2-1; TRBD2 matches 12 bases. The sequenced sample was blood, either unsorted or a sorted T cell fraction (not recorded which). The DNA for the CDR3 is TGCAGTGCTACCCGTCCGGGACTAGCGGGCGATGAGCAGTTCTTC. Translation gives CSATRPGLAGDEQFF.